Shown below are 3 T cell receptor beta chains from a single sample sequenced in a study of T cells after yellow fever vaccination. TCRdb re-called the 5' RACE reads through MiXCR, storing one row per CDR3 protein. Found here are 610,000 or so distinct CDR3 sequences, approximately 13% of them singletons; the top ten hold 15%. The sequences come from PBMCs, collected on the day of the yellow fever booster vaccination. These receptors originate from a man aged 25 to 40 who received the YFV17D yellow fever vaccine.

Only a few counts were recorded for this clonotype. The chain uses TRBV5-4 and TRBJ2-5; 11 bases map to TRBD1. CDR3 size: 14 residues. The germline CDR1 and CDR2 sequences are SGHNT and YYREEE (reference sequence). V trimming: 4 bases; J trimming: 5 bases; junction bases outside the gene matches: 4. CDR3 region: CASSGTGGTETQYF. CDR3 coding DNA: TGTGCCAGCAGCGGGACAGGGGGGACTGAGACCCAGTACTTC. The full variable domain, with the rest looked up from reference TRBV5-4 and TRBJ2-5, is ETGVTQSPTHLIKTRGQQVTLRCSSQSGHNTVSWYQQALGQGPQFIFQYYREEENGRGNFPPRFSGLQFPNYSSELNVNALELDDSALYLCASSGTGGTETQYFGPGTRLLVL.

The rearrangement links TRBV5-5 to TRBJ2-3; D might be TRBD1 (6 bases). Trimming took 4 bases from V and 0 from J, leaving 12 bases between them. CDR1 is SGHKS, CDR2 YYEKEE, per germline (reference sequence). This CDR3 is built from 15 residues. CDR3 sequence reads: CASSKRTVSTDTQYF. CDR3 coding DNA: TGTGCCAGCAGCAAACGGACAGTTAGCACAGATACGCAGTATTTT.

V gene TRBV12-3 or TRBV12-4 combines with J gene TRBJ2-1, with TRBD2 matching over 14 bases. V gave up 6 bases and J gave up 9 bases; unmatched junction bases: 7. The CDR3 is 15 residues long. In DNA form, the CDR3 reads TGTGCCAGCAGGGCGACTAGCGGGAGGGCCGGTGAGCAGTTCTTC. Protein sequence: CASRATSGRAGEQFF.